This TCR beta chain appears in the sequencing data of a study of OX40 agonist ivuxolimab in advanced cancers. Germline loops: CDR1 MNHNY, CDR2 SVGAGI (reference sequence). The V gene lost 4 bases and the J gene lost 1 base, with 8 bases spanning the gap. The length of the CDR3 is 13 residues. TCRdb's copy holds only in-frame clones and misses some; the assay was immunoSEQ multiplex PCR. The table lists tens of thousands of clones, roughly four fifths of them singletons. This clonotype was obtained from an adult with an advanced solid tumor such as melanoma, head and neck, liver or kidney cancer. The source was CD4+ or CD8+ T cells sorted from blood, collected in a trial of the OX40 agonist ivuxolimab. The gene calls are TRBV6-6 and TRBJ2-7; D is uncertain. For the CDR3, the DNA is TGTGCCAGCAGTTGGGAAGGTTCCTACGAGCAGTACTTC. Encoded protein: CASSWEGSYEQYF.